This TCR beta chain was sequenced during a study of blood T cells in healthy people across ages. Findings and caveats of the study: Age advanced and TCR beta diversity per million T cells fell, roughly linearly. Investigators viewed diversity estimates from one million T cells as underestimates, the study reported.

This clonotype showed up just a few times. As yet, its antigen is unknown. The second PCR ran roughly 7 to 11 cycles with a sample-barcoded 5' primer and J-beta primers. TCRdb called the 5' RACE reads again in MiXCR, with one record for every CDR3 protein. The sample holds around 2 million distinct CDR3 sequences, about 39% seen once. There are 14 residues in the CDR3. V was pared by 1 base and J by 6 bases, with 10 bases between. Germline CDR1 reads SEHNR; CDR2 reads FQNEAQ (reference sequence). The chain joins TRBV7-9 to TRBJ2-1; D is undetermined. This clonotype was sampled from a human donor in good health. The sequenced material came from blood. The CDR3 sequence is CASSLDVHANEQFF. The CDR3 DNA follows: TGTGCCAGCAGCTTAGACGTTCATGCCAATGAGCAGTTCTTC.